The 9 T cell receptor beta chains below all came from one sample that was sequenced in a study of T-cell reconstitution after alpha-beta-depleted transplantation in children. Unique molecular identifiers were incorporated during preparation of the TCRbeta library. Each CDR3 protein gets one entry after TCRdb re-called the PCR reads with MiXCR. In the table there are about 540,000 distinct CDR3 sequences, approximately 20% of which are singletons. Material: PBMCs from the stem cell graft donor, obtained from the stem cell graft. Receptors originate from a human donor who donated a stem cell graft to a child with acute lymphoblastic leukemia.

This clonotype has a handful of counts. This chain connects TRBV29-1 to TRBJ2-1; D ambiguous. V lost 2 bases and J 6 bases, leaving 2 bases between the germline ends. The CDR3 has 10 residues. Germline V lookup: CDR1 SQVTM, CDR2 ANQGSEA. CDR3 bases: TGCAGCGTTGAAATCAATGAGCAGTTCTTC. Protein sequence: CSVEINEQFF.

This clonotype was observed at least ten times. The CDR3, as DNA: TGTGCCAGCAGCCAAGGGTCAGTACAAGAGACCCAGTACTTC. Its protein product is CASSQGSVQETQYF. V is TRBV4-2 and J is TRBJ2-5; unclear D gene. V was shortened by 1 base and J by 2 bases, with 8 bases between the two germline ends. Germline CDR1 reads LGHNA; CDR2 reads YNFKEQ. The CDR3 runs 14 residues.

CDR3 sequence reads: CASSWAQGSYEQYF. CDR3 coding DNA: TGCGCCAGCAGCTGGGCACAAGGGTCCTACGAGCAGTACTTC. This sequence joins TRBV5-1 and TRBJ2-7; D gene ambiguous. CDR3 length equals 14 residues. Germline values: CDR1 SGHRS, CDR2 YFSETQ. Trimming removed 3 bases from V and 1 base from J, with 11 bases in between.

The CDR3 DNA reads as TGTGCCAGCAGTCCTTGGAATGAGCAGTTCTTC. Translation: CASSPWNEQFF. The rearrangement links TRBV12-3 or TRBV12-4 to TRBJ2-1; no clear D. The germline V and J ends were trimmed by 5 bases and 7 bases, with 6 bases remaining between them. The CDR3 is made up of 11 amino acids.

The J gene is TRBJ1-2, the V gene TRBV12-3 or TRBV12-4; D might be TRBD1 (5 bases). This CDR3 comprises 14 residues. V lost 5 bases and J 5 bases, leaving 15 bases between the germline ends. Here the CDR3 reads CASSPPWGGYGYTF. The CDR3 DNA is TGTGCCAGCAGTCCCCCCTGGGGGGGGTATGGCTACACCTTC.

This clonotype has a handful of counts. The chain has TRBV5-1 and TRBJ1-2; D gene ambiguous. V was pared by 2 bases and J by 5 bases, with 13 bases between. The CDR3 length is 14 residues. Germline V CDR1 and CDR2: SGHRS, YFSETQ. The CDR3 DNA follows: TGCGCCAGCAGCTTCCCCCCGCATACTTATGGCTACACCTTC. It is translated as CASSFPPHTYGYTF. The full variable domain, completed using reference TRBV5-1 and TRBJ1-2, is KAGVTQTPRYLIKTRGQQVTLSCSPISGHRSVSWYQQTPGQGLQFLFEYFSETQRNKGNFPGRFSGRQFSNSRSEMNVSTLELGDSALYLCASSFPPHTYGYTFGSGTRLTVV.

This clonotype came up a few times. The V call is TRBV24-1, the J call TRBJ2-3; 7 bases are a match to TRBD2. CDR1 KGHDR and CDR2 SFDVKD come from the germline V gene. Losses at the gene ends were 3 bases for V and 1 base for J; bases not matched to a gene: 3. The CDR3 spans 15 residues. The CDR3 DNA is TGTGCCACCAGTGATCCCCTAGCGGGCACAGATACGCAGTATTTT. Translating gives CATSDPLAGTDTQYF.

V and J are TRBV7-9 and TRBJ1-1, with D possibly TRBD1 on 6 matching bases. The CDR3 sequence is 16 residues long. Deletions cut 0 bases from V and 0 bases from J, with 11 bases between. Germline V gene sequence: CDR1 SEHNR, CDR2 FQNEAQ (reference sequence). The CDR3 nucleotides are TGTGCCAGCAGCTTAGCTGGGGGACATCTGAACACTGAAGCTTTCTTT. Translation gives CASSLAGGHLNTEAFF.

In its sample, this clonotype was seen a few times. The rearrangement joins TRBV12-3 or TRBV12-4 to TRBJ1-6, with a weak D call TRBD1 (5 bases). The germline V and J ends were trimmed by 2 bases and 7 bases, with 15 bases remaining between them. The CDR3 extends over 16 amino acids. The CDR3 here is CASSLTFGGTNSPLHF. The CDR3 DNA is TGTGCCAGCAGTTTAACCTTTGGGGGTACCAATTCACCCCTCCACTTT.